One sample yielded the 15 T cell receptor beta chains listed below, sequenced in a study of CD8+ T cells in alopecia areata (dated by TCRdb to the late 2010s). Library generation was performed with the immunoSEQ multiplex PCR assay. To provide template for TCR sequencing, every sample had RNA extracted and reverse transcribed into cDNA. TCRdb obtained this table from immuneACCESS and retained in-frame rearrangements with V and J assigned. These tables miss some clones; where compared with another copy, unresolved V genes account for less than half of the shortfall, and the remainder is unexplained. The sample table shows 130,000 to 150,000 clones, and 82% are seen once. The ten largest clonotypes hold 20% to 30% of the sample. This specimen's time point label, interpreted: around 4 weeks on oral tofacitinib. What this sample's treatment or condition label stands for: oral pan-JAK inhibitor, 5-10 mg twice daily.

Sequencing was performed on CD8+ T cells sorted from blood, taken at week 4, from a patient treated with tofacitinib. The receptor set was obtained from a human donor with alopecia areata.

Only a few counts were recorded for this clone. The chain has TRBV7-9 and TRBJ2-1; D is undetermined. The germline V and J ends were trimmed by 4 bases and 8 bases, with 12 bases remaining between them. This CDR3 region has 13 residues. Per germline, CDR1 SEHNR and CDR2 FQNEAQ (reference sequence). The CDR3 DNA follows: TGTGCCAGCAGCTCTCTTTCCTCGGATGAGCAGTTCTTC. Amino acid sequence: CASSSLSSDEQFF.

The chain employs TRBV13 and TRBJ2-5; 9 nucleotides line up with TRBD2. The CDR3 has 15 residues. Germline CDR1 is PRHDT and CDR2 is FYEKMQ (reference sequence). J lost 5 bases, V lost 1 base, and 5 bases had no gene match. The CDR3 protein is CASSLVIGTSETQYF. For the CDR3, the DNA is TGTGCCAGCAGCTTAGTGATCGGGACTAGCGAGACCCAGTACTTC.

In this sample, this clone turned up a few times. This chain joins TRBV7-2 and TRBJ1-3, with no clear D. This CDR3 spans 15 amino acids. Germline CDR1 reads SGHTA; CDR2 reads FQGNSA. Trimming cost V 5 bases and J 1 base, with 12 bases left between them. Here the CDR3 DNA reads TGTGCCAGCAGCGCTCGACCGAAGTCTGGAAACACCATATATTTT. As protein: CASSARPKSGNTIYF.

This clone was detected only once. The V gene is TRBV7-9, the J gene TRBJ1-2, with 12 bases that match TRBD1. J gave up 6 bases and V 4 bases, and 9 bases lay outside the gene matches. This CDR3 contains 16 residues. CDR1 is SEHNR, CDR2 FQNEAQ, per germline (reference sequence). DNA of the CDR3: TGTGCCAGCAGCTCAATGTCCGGGACAGGGGGCGATGGCTACACCTTC. This sequence encodes CASSSMSGTGGDGYTF.

The chain links TRBV4-1 to TRBJ2-2, with D hard to call. The length of the CDR3 is 15 residues. The germline gives CDR1 MGHRA, CDR2 YSYEKL. V was trimmed by 1 base and J by 2 bases, leaving 8 bases between them. The CDR3 region has the DNA TGCGCCAGCAGCCAAGTAGGCGCTAACACCGGGGAGCTGTTTTTT. Translated, it gives CASSQVGANTGELFF.

The chain employs TRBV6-5 and TRBJ2-3, with TRBD2 identical over 8 bases. Trimming took 0 bases from V and 4 from J; bases not matched to a gene: 6. The germline V gene has CDR1 MNHEY and CDR2 SVGAGI. The CDR3 runs 16 residues. Here the CDR3 DNA reads TGTGCCAGCAGTTACTCAGACGGGGGGGCCGCAGATACGCAGTATTTT. Residues: CASSYSDGGAADTQYF.

V gene TRBV29-1 combines with J gene TRBJ1-1; unclear D gene. V lost 1 base and J 0 bases, leaving 15 bases between the germline ends. Germline values: CDR1 SQVTM, CDR2 ANQGSEA. The CDR3 runs to 16 residues. The CDR3 loop reads CSVEGVERGMNTEAFF. The CDR3, as DNA: TGCAGCGTTGAAGGAGTGGAAAGAGGGATGAACACTGAAGCTTTCTTT.

V usage is TRBV15 and J usage is TRBJ1-5; D ambiguous. Germline V lookup: CDR1 LNHNV, CDR2 YYDKDF (reference sequence). The CDR3 is 14 residues long. The V gene lost 0 bases and the J gene lost 7 bases, with 10 bases spanning the gap. For the CDR3, the DNA is TGTGCCACCAGCAGAGATCTTAACGGCCAGCCCCAGCATTTT. Amino acid sequence: CATSRDLNGQPQHF.

The chain has TRBV7-9 and TRBJ1-6; tentative D call: TRBD1 (5 bases). The germline V gene has CDR1 SEHNR and CDR2 FQNEAQ (reference sequence). The CDR3 is made up of 14 amino acids. Trimming pared 5 bases from V and 4 bases from J, leaving 9 bases between. The CDR3, as DNA: TGTGCCAGCAGCCCAGAGGGGTATAATTCACCCCTCCACTTT. Residues: CASSPEGYNSPLHF.

The chain combines TRBV5-6 with TRBJ2-5; D uncertain. The CDR3 has 16 residues. Deletions cut 6 bases from V and 2 bases from J, with 20 bases between. Per the germline V gene, CDR1 is SGHDT and CDR2 is YYEEEE. DNA for the CDR3: TGTGCCAGCACCTCCCAGACAAGGTTGGGGCAAGAGACCCAGTACTTC. Translation: CASTSQTRLGQETQYF.

The V call is TRBV5-1, the J call TRBJ2-3; D might be TRBD1 (6 bases). The CDR3 is 14 residues long. In germline, CDR1 is SGHRS, CDR2 YFSETQ. The germline V and J ends were trimmed by 2 bases and 2 bases, with 9 bases remaining between them. The chain's CDR3 is CASSFTGYTDTQYF. In DNA form, the CDR3 reads TGCGCCAGCAGCTTCACAGGGTACACAGATACGCAGTATTTT. The complete variable domain, with remaining parts taken from reference TRBV5-1 and TRBJ2-3, reads KAGVTQTPRYLIKTRGQQVTLSCSPISGHRSVSWYQQTPGQGLQFLFEYFSETQRNKGNFPGRFSGRQFSNSRSEMNVSTLELGDSALYLCASSFTGYTDTQYFGPGTRLTVL.

The chain couples TRBV5-4 to TRBJ2-7, with D unclear. Trimming shortened V by 2 bases and J by 3 bases, and 9 bases separated the two germline ends. Looked up from germline, CDR1 is SGHNT and CDR2 is YYREEE (reference sequence). The CDR3 spans 13 residues. Here the CDR3 reads CASSFEDLYEQYF. In DNA form, the CDR3 reads TGTGCCAGCAGCTTTGAGGACCTCTACGAGCAGTACTTC.

The chain joins TRBV27 to TRBJ2-7, with TRBD2 matching over 9 bases. The trim removed 0 bases at V and 2 bases at J, leaving 2 bases unmatched. This CDR3 is built from 15 residues. Germline V gene data show CDR1 as MNHEY and CDR2 as SMNVEV (reference sequence). CDR3 protein: CASSLSGGGAYEQYF. DNA for the CDR3: TGTGCCAGCAGTTTATCCGGCGGGGGGGCCTACGAGCAGTACTTC.

This rearrangement joins TRBV6-5 to TRBJ1-1; possible D gene TRBD1, 6 bases. V lost 6 bases and J 1 base, leaving 15 bases between the germline ends. There are 15 residues in the CDR3. Germline V lookup: CDR1 MNHEY, CDR2 SVGAGI. For the CDR3, the DNA is TGTGCCAGCAGGACCGGCAGGGGAGAGAACACTGAAGCTTTCTTT. Encoded protein: CASRTGRGENTEAFF.

The rearrangement joins TRBV7-8 to TRBJ2-5; D might be TRBD2 (5 bases). Trimming pared 5 bases from V and 2 bases from J, leaving 15 bases between. The length of the CDR3 is 15 residues. The germline V gene has CDR1 SGHVS and CDR2 FQNEAQ. CDR3 loop: CASSPTQREQETQYF. In DNA, the CDR3 is TGTGCCAGCAGCCCGACCCAGAGGGAGCAAGAGACCCAGTACTTC. Using reference TRBV7-8 and TRBJ2-5 for the parts outside the CDR3, the full variable domain is GAGVSQSPRYKVAKRGQDVALRCDPISGHVSLFWYQQALGQGPEFLTYFQNEAQLDKSGLPSDRFFAERPEGSVSTLKIQRTQQEDSAVYLCASSPTQREQETQYFGPGTRLLVL.